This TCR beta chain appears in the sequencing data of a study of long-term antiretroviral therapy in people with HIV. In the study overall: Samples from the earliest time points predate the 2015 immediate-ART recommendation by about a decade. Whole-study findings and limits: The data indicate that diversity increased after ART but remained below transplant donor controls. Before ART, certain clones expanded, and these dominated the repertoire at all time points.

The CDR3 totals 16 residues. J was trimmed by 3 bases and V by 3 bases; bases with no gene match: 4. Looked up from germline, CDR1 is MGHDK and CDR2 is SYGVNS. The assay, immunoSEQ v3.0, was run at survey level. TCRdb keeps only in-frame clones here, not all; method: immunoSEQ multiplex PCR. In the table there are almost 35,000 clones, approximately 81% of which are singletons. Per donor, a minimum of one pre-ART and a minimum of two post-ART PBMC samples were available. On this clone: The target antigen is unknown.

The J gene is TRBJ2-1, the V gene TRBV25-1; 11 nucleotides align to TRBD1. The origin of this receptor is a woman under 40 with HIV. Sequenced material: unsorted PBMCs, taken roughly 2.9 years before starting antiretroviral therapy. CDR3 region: CASSDLGQGDYNEQFF. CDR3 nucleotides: TGTGCCAGCAGTGACCTGGGACAGGGGGACTACAATGAGCAGTTCTTC.